This T cell receptor beta chain was captured by sequencing in a study of response to subunit inactivated influenza vaccine. TCRdb re-derived calls from the RT-PCR reads in MiXCR, one entry per CDR3 protein. This table has hundreds of thousands of distinct CDR3 sequences, around 8% appearing once. Trimming removed 7 bases from V and 9 bases from J; junction bases left unmatched: 7. The germline V gene encodes CDR1 SNHLY and CDR2 FYNNEI. The CDR3 spans 13 residues. The sequenced sample was PBMCs from blood, obtained approximately 25 months after vaccination. The chain recombines TRBV2 with TRBJ2-1; 9 bases align to TRBD2. The TCR originated in a man aged 50 to 69 who received an inactivated influenza vaccine. The CDR3 loop reads CASKGLALAEQFF. Here the CDR3 DNA reads TGTGCCAGCAAGGGACTAGCCCTTGCTGAGCAGTTCTTC.